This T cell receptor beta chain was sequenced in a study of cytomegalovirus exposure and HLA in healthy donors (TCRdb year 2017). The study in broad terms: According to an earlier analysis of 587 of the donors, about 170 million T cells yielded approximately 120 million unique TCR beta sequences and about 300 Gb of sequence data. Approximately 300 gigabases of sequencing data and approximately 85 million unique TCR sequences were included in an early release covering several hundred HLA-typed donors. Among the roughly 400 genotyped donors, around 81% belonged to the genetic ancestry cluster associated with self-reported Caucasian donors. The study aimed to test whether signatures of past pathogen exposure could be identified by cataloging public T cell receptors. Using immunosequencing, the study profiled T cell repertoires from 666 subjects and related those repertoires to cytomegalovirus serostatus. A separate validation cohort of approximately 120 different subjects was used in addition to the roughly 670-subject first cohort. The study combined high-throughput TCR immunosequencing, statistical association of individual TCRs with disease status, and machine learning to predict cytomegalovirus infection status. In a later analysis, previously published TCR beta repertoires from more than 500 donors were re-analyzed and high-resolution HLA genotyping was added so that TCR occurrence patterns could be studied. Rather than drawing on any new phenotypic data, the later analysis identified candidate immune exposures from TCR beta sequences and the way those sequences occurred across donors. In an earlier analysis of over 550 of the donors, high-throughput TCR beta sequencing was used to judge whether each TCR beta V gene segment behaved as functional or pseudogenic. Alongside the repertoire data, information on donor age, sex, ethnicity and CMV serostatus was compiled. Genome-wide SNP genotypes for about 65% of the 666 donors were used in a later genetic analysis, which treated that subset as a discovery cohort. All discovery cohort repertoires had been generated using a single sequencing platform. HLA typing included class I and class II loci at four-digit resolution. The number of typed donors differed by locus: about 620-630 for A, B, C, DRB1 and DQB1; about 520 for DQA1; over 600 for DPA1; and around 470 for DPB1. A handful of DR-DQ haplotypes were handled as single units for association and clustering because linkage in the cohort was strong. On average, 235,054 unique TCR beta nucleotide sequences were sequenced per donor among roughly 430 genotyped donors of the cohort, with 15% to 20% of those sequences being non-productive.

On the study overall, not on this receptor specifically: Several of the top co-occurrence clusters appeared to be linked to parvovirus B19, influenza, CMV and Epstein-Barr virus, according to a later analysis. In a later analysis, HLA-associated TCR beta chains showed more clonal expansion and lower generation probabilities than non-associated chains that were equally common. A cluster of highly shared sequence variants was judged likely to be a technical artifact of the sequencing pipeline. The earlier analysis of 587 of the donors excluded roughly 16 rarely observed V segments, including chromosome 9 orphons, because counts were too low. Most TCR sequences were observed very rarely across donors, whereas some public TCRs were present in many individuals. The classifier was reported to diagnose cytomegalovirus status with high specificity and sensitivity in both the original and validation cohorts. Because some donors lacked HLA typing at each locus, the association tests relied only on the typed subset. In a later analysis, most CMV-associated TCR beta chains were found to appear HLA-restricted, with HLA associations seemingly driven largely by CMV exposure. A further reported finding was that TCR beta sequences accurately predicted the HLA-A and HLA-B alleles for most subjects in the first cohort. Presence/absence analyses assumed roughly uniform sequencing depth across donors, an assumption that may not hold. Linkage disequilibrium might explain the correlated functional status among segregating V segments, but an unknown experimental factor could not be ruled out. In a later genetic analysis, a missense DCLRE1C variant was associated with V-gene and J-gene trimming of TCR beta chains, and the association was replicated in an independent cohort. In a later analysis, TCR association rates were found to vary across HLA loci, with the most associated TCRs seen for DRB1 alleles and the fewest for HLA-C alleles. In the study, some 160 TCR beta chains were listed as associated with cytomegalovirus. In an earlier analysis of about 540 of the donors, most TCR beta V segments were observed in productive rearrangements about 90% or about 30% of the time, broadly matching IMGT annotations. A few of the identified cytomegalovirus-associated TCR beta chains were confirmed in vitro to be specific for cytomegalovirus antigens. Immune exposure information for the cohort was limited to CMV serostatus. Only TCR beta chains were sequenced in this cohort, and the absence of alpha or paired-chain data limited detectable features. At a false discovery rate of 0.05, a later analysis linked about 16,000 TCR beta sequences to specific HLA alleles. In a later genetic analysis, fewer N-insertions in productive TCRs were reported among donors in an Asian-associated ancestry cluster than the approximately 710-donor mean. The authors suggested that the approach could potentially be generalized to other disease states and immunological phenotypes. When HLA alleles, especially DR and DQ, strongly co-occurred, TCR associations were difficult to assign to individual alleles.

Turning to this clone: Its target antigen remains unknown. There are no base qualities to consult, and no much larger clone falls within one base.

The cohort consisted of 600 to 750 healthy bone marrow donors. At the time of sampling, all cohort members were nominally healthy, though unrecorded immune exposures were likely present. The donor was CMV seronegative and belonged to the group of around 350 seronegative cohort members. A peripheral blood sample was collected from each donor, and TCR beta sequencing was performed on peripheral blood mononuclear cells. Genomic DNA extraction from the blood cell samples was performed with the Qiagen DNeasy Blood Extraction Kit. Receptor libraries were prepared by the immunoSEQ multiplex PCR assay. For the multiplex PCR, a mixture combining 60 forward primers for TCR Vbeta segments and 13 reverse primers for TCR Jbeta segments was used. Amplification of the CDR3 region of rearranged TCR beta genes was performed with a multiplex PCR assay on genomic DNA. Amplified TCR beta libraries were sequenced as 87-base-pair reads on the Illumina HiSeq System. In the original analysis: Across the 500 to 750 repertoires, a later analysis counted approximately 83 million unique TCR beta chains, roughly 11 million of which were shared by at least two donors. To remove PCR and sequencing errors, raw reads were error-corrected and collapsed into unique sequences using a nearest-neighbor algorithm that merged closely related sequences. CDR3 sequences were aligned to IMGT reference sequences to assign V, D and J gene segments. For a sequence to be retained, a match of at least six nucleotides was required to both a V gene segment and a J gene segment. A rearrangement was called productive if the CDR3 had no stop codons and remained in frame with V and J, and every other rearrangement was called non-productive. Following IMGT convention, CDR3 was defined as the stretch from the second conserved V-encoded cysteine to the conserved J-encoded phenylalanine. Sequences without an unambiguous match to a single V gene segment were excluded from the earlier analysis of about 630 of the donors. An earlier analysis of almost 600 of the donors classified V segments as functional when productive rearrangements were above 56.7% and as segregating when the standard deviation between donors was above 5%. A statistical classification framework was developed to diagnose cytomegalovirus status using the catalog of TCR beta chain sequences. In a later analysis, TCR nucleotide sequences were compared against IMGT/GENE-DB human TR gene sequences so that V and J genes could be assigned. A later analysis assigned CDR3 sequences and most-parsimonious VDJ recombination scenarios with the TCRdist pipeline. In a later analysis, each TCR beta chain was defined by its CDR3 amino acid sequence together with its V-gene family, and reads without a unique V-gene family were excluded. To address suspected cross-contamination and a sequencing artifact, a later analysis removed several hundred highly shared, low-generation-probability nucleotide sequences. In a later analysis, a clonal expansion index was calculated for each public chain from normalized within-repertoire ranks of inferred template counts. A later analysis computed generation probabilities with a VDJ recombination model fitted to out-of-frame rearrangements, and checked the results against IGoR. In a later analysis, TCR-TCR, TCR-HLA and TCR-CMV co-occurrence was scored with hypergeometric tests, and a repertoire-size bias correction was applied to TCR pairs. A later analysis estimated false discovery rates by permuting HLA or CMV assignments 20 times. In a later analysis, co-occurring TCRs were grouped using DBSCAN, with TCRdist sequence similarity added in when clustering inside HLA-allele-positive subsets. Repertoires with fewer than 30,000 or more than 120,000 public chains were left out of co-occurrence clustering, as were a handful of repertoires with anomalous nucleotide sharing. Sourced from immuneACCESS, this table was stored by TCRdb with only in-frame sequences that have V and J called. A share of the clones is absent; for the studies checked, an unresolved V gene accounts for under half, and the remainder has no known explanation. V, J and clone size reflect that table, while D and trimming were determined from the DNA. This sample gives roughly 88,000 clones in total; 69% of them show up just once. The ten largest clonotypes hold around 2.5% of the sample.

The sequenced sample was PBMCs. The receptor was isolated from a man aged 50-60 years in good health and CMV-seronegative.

The CDR3 region: CASSWGQGYEQYF. The sequenced DNA is TGTGCCAGTAGTTGGGGACAGGGCTACGAGCAGTACTTC. The chain is encoded by TRBV19 joined to TRBJ2-7; the central 9 bases match TRBD1. The V end gives up 5 bases and the J end 3 bases, leaving 2 bases in the junction not matched to a gene. The CDR3, cysteine through phenylalanine, is 13 amino acids long. Of all the DNA, just the CDR3 is kept, 39 bases in frame from base 1. The germline V gene (reference sequence) supplies CDR1 LNHDA and CDR2 SQIVND. With the rest looked up from the reference TRBV19 and TRBJ2-7 genes rather than sequenced, the full variable domain is DGGITQSPKYLFRKEGQNVTLSCEQNLNHDAMYWYRQDPGQGLRLIYYSQIVNDFQKGDIAEGYSVSREKKESFPLTVTSAQKNPTAFYLCASSWGQGYEQYFGPGTRLTVT.